This TCR beta chain originates from a study of T cell repertoires in ileal Crohn's disease. Study-wide context: About half of patients got postoperative therapy: about twelve thiopurines, about 20 anti-TNF. Biopsies of the neoterminal ileum at postoperative colonoscopy form M6 samples. Study-level results: Postoperative endoscopy occurred within one year, median approximately 6.8 months.

Time point reported: neoterminal ileum biopsy at postoperative endoscopy, about 6 months after surgery. Patients were adults with ileal or ileocolonic Crohn's disease needing resection. A remark on this clone: Its antigen is undetermined.

Germline CDR1 and CDR2: MNHEY and SMNVEV (reference sequence). Trimming pared 8 bases from V and 5 bases from J, leaving 12 bases between. CDR3 size: 13 residues. Assay used: immunoSEQ multiplex PCR; TCRdb lists only in-frame clones, some missing. The profile shows about 3,900 clones, about 85% of them singletons. The TCR was taken from an adult with Crohn's disease. The chain is built from TRBV27 and TRBJ1-4; D is perhaps TRBD1 (6 bases). The sample was ileal tissue. The CDR3 protein is CASSGTPNEKLFF. The CDR3, as DNA: TGTGCCAGCTCCGGGACACCCAATGAAAAACTGTTTTTT.